The present T cell receptor (beta chain) was sequenced within a study of blood T cell repertoires in COVID-19. Original data processing: Quantification of nucleated cells was approximated via reference gene primer amplification. TCRdb's copy holds only in-frame clones and misses some; the assay was immunoSEQ multiplex PCR. D and trimming come from the DNA, and the V and J calls and clone size come from that table. Of about 300,000 clones listed, just over 85% are singletons. Clinical histories supplied by participants themselves formed the basis of cohort assignment. The sample taken for sequencing was PBMCs or T cells enriched from blood (not recorded which). This TCR was recovered from a man aged 25-45 years who had recovered from COVID-19.

The CDR3 loop reads CASRLRSYNEQFF. Here the CDR3 DNA reads TGTGCCAGTAGACTCCGCTCCTACAATGAGCAGTTCTTC. This chain connects TRBV6-5 to TRBJ2-1, with no clear D. CDR1 and CDR2 (germline): MNHEY, SVGAGI. There are 13 residues in the CDR3. V lost 9 bases and J lost 0, with 9 bases in between.